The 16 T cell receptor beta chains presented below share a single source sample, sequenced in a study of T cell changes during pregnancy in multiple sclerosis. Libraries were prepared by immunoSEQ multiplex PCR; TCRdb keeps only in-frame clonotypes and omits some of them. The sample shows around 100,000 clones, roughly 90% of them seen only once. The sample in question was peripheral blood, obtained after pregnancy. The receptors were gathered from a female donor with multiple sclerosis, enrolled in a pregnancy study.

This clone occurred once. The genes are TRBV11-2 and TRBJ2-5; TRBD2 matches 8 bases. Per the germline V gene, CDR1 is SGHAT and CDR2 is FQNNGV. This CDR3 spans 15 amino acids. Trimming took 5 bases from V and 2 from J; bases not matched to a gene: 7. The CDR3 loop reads CASSPPGGGQETQYF. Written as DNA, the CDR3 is TGTGCCAGCAGCCCTCCCGGGGGGGGACAAGAGACCCAGTACTTC.

The CDR3 DNA reads TGCGCCAGCAGTCCCGGGACAGGGATTATGAACACTGAAGCTTTCTTT. This gives the protein CASSPGTGIMNTEAFF. The V and J genes are TRBV5-1 and TRBJ1-1; 9 nucleotides align to TRBD1. CDR3 length equals 16 residues. CDR1 SGHRS and CDR2 YFSETQ come from the germline V gene. The V segment lost 5 bases and the J segment 0 bases; nucleotides outside the gene matches: 8.

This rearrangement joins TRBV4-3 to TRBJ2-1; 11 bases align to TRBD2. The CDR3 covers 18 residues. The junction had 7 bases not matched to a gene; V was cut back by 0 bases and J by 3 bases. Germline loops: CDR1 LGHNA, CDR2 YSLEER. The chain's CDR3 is CASSQDNSLAGGYNEQFF. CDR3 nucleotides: TGCGCCAGCAGCCAAGATAACTCGCTAGCGGGGGGCTACAATGAGCAGTTCTTC.

The CDR3 DNA reads TGTGCCAGCAGTTTATCCGGGACAGTCTACGAGCAGTACTTC. Residues: CASSLSGTVYEQYF. The chain uses TRBV27 and TRBJ2-7, with TRBD1 identical over 7 bases. Germline V gene lookup returns CDR1 MNHEY and CDR2 SMNVEV (reference sequence). The J segment lost 3 bases and the V segment lost 0 bases, leaving 2 bases of the junction unmatched. The CDR3 contains 14 residues.

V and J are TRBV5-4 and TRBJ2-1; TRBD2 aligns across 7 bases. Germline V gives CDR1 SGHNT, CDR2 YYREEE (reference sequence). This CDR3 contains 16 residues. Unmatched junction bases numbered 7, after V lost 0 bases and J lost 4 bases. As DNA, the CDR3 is TGTGCCAGCAGCTTGGGGGCGGGGGTATCATACAATGAGCAGTTCTTC. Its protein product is CASSLGAGVSYNEQFF.

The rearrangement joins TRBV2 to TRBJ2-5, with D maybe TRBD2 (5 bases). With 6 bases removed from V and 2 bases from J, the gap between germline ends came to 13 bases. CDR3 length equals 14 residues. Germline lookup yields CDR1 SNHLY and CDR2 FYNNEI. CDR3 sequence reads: CASSVRTYQETQYF. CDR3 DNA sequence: TGTGCCAGCAGCGTAAGGACTTATCAAGAGACCCAGTACTTC.

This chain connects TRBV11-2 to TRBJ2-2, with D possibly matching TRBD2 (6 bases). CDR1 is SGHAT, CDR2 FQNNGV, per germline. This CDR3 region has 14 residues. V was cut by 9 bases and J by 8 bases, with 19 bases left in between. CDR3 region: CASLEGGGEGELFF. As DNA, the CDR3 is TGTGCCAGTCTAGAAGGCGGCGGGGAGGGGGAGCTGTTTTTT.

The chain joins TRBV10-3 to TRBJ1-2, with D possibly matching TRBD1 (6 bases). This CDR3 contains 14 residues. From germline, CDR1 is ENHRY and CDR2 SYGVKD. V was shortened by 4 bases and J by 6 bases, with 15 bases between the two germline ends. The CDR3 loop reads CAISVFGGQDGYTF. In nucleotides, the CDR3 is TGTGCCATCAGTGTCTTCGGGGGGCAGGATGGCTACACCTTC.

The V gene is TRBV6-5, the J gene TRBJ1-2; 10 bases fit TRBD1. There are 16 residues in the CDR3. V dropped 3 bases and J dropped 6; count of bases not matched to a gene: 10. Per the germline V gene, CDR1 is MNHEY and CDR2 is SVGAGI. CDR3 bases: TGTGCCAGCAGTTATACGACAGGGGGCGGTAAGAATGGCTACACCTTC. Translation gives CASSYTTGGGKNGYTF.

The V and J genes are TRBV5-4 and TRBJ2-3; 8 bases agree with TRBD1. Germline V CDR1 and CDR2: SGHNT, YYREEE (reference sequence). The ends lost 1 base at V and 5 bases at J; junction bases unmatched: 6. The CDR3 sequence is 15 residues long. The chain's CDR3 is CASSLISGGLDTQYF. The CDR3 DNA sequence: TGTGCCAGCAGCTTGATCTCAGGGGGCCTAGATACGCAGTATTTT.

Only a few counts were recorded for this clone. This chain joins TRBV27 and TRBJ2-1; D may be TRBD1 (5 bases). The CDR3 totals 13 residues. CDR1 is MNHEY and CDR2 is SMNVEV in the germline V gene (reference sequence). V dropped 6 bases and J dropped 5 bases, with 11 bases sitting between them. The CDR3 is CASSPRVHNEQFF. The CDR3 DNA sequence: TGTGCCAGCAGCCCCAGGGTCCACAATGAGCAGTTCTTC.

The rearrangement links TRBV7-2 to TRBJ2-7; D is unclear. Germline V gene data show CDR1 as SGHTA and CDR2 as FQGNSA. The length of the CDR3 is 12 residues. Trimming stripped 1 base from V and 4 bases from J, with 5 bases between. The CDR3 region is CASSLGTYEQYF. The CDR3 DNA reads TGTGCCAGCAGCTTAGGTACTTACGAGCAGTACTTC.

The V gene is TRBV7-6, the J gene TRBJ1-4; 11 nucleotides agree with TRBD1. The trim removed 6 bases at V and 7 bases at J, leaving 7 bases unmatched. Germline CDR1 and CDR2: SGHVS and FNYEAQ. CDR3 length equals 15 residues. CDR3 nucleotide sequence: TGTGCCAGCAGTCTGGGGACAGGGGGTGGTGAAAAACTGTTTTTT. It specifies CASSLGTGGGEKLFF. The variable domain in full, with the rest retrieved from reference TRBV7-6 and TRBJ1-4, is GAGVSQSPRYKVTKRGQDVALRCDPISGHVSLYWYRQALGQGPEFLTYFNYEAQQDKSGLPNDRFSAERPEGSISTLTIQRTEQRDSAMYRCASSLGTGGGEKLFFGSGTQLSVL.

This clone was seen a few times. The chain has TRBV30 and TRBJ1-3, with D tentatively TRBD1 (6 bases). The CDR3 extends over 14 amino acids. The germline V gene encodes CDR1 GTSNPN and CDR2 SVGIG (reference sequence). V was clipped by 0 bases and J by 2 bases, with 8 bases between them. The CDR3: CAWSVGGTGNTIYF. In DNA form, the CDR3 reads TGTGCCTGGAGTGTAGGGGGTACTGGAAACACCATATATTTT. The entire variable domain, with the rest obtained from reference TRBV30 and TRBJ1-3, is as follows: SQTIHQWPATLVQPVGSPLSLECTVEGTSNPNLYWYRQAAGRGLQLLFYSVGIGQISSEVPQNLSASRPQDRQFILSSKKLLLSDSGFYLCAWSVGGTGNTIYFGEGSWLTVV.

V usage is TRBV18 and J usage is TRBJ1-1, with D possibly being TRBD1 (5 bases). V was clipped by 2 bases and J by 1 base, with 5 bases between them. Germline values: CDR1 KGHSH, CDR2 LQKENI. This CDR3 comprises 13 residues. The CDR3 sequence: CASSPGANTEAFF. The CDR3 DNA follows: TGTGCCAGCTCACCAGGGGCGAACACTGAAGCTTTCTTT.

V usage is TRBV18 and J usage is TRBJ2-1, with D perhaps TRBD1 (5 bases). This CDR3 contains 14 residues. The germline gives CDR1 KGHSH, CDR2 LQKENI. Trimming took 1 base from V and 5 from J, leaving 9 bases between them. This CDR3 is CASSPLDTNNEQFF. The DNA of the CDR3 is TGTGCCAGCTCACCACTGGACACCAACAATGAGCAGTTCTTC.